The 27 T cell receptor beta chains below come from one sample, sequenced in a study of shared clonotypes between healthy human individuals. Libraries were prepared by immunoSEQ multiplex PCR; TCRdb keeps only in-frame clonotypes and omits some of them. The sample has hundreds of thousands of clones, around two thirds seen once; the top ten hold roughly 1.7%. The sample comprised memory CD4+ T cells sorted from blood. Subset defined: CD45RA-negative fraction. These receptors all stem from a woman aged 30 to 39 in good health.

The rearrangement joins TRBV7-2 to TRBJ2-5; the D call may be TRBD1 or TRBD2 (5 bases each). CDR1 and CDR2 (germline): SGHTA, FQGNSA. V shed 5 bases and J shed 7 bases, with 14 bases lying between them. This CDR3 has 13 residues. CDR3 DNA: TGTGCCAGCAGCCTCCGGGACCTGGGGACCCAGTACTTC. As protein: CASSLRDLGTQYF.

J is TRBJ2-5 and V is TRBV10-3; 11 nucleotides agree with TRBD2. This CDR3 has 15 amino acids. The germline V gene encodes CDR1 ENHRY and CDR2 SYGVKD. V trimming: 6 bases; J trimming: 4 bases; junction bases outside the gene matches: 7. CDR3 bases: TGTGCCATCAGCCGGACTAGCGGGTTCGTAGAGACCCAGTACTTC. This gives the protein CAISRTSGFVETQYF.

This chain connects TRBV2 to TRBJ2-5; D is perhaps TRBD1 (6 bases). The CDR3 totals 13 residues. Germline CDR1 reads SNHLY; CDR2 reads FYNNEI. V dropped 4 bases and J dropped 3 bases, with 9 bases sitting between them. CDR3 in DNA: TGTGCCAGCAGTGTCCAGGGGAAAGAGACCCAGTACTTC. This translates into CASSVQGKETQYF.

This chain connects TRBV10-3 to TRBJ2-1; 12 bases agree with TRBD2. The J segment lost 0 bases and the V segment lost 8 bases, leaving 5 bases of the junction unmatched. This CDR3 is built from 16 residues. Per the germline V gene, CDR1 is ENHRY and CDR2 is SYGVKD. In nucleotides, the CDR3 is TGTGCCATCGCGACTAGCGGGAGAAGCTCCTACAATGAGCAGTTCTTC. Its translation: CAIATSGRSSYNEQFF.

This clone was recorded a few times. The chain recombines TRBV4-1 with TRBJ2-7, with TRBD2 as a possible D gene (6 bases). Germline V gene lookup returns CDR1 MGHRA and CDR2 YSYEKL. The CDR3 totals 15 residues. The V and J ends lost 4 bases and 2 bases respectively, with 15 bases between them. The CDR3 reads CASSREGTGAYEQYF. Here the CDR3 DNA reads TGCGCCAGCAGCCGGGAAGGGACGGGGGCCTACGAGCAGTACTTC.

This chain links TRBV20-1 with TRBJ2-3; no clear D gene. CDR1 is DFQATT, CDR2 SNEGSKA, per germline (reference sequence). V was trimmed by 6 bases and J by 5 bases, leaving 9 bases between them. CDR3 size: 11 residues. The CDR3 region is CSAQFKDTQYF. The CDR3 region has the DNA TGCAGTGCCCAATTTAAAGATACGCAGTATTTT.

This clone was seen many times. V and J are TRBV2 and TRBJ2-2; no definite D call. Germline CDR1 is SNHLY and CDR2 is FYNNEI. V lost 10 bases and J lost 4, with 13 bases in between. This CDR3 region has 13 residues. The CDR3 sequence is CAKRTARTGELFF. CDR3 sequence (DNA): TGTGCCAAAAGGACCGCGCGCACCGGGGAGCTGTTTTTT.

V gene TRBV13 combines with J gene TRBJ2-1, with 8 bases aligning to TRBD1. Losses at the gene ends were 5 bases for V and 4 bases for J; bases not matched to a gene: 7. The germline V gene encodes CDR1 PRHDT and CDR2 FYEKMQ (reference sequence). CDR3 length: 15 residues. CDR3 nucleotide sequence: TGTGCCAGCAGCCCCGGACAGGGAACGTACAATGAGCAGTTCTTC. Its translation: CASSPGQGTYNEQFF.

The chain is built from TRBV5-1 and TRBJ2-2, with 7 bases that match TRBD1. CDR3 length: 15 amino acids. The V gene end was trimmed by 2 bases and the J gene end by 1 base; junction bases not matched to a gene: 2. Germline values: CDR1 SGHRS, CDR2 YFSETQ. The chain's CDR3 is CASSFTGENTGELFF. The CDR3 nucleotides are TGCGCCAGCAGCTTCACAGGGGAGAACACCGGGGAGCTGTTTTTT.

V gene TRBV28 combines with J gene TRBJ2-1; tentatively, D is TRBD2 (5 bases). The V end was cut by 6 bases, the J end by 8 bases, with 23 bases between. Germline V CDR1 and CDR2: MDHEN, SYDVKM. This CDR3 spans 16 amino acids. The CDR3 coding sequence is TGTGCCAGCAGCCCTCCCCCGGGAAAAGCTGGGGATGAGCAGTTCTTC. Protein: CASSPPPGKAGDEQFF.

The rearrangement joins TRBV27 to TRBJ1-1; 10 bases line up with TRBD1. CDR3 length: 16 amino acids. The trim removed 3 bases at V and 3 bases at J, leaving 7 bases unmatched. Germline CDR1 and CDR2: MNHEY and SMNVEV (reference sequence). In DNA, the CDR3 is TGTGCCAGCAGTTTGGCCCCGACAGGGGGCTACACTGAAGCTTTCTTT. Its protein is CASSLAPTGGYTEAFF.

The chain links TRBV9 to TRBJ1-2; 7 positions agree with TRBD1. Germline V gene sequence: CDR1 SGDLS, CDR2 YYNGEE. With 5 bases clipped from V and 6 bases from J, the junction kept 4 bases outside the gene matches. This CDR3 comprises 12 residues. The CDR3 nucleotides read TGTGCCAGCAGGGACAGGAGAGATGGCTACACCTTC. Its translation: CASRDRRDGYTF.

Comment on this clone: The junction does not match germline at one end; this may be a read error. The chain employs TRBV11-2 and TRBJ2-1, with a weak D call TRBD2 (6 bases). CDR1 is SGHAT, CDR2 FQNNGV, per germline. The CDR3 runs to 16 residues. The CDR3 loop reads CASSLGPWDSSNEQFF. In DNA form, the CDR3 reads TGTGCCAGCAGCTTAGGGCCCTGGGACTCCTCCAATGAGCAGTTCTTC.

The rearrangement links TRBV19 to TRBJ1-1; D gene uncertain. CDR3 length: 13 residues. Germline V gives CDR1 LNHDA, CDR2 SQIVND (reference sequence). V gave up 0 bases and J gave up 8 bases, with 10 bases separating them. CDR3 DNA sequence: TGTGCCAGTAGTATAGATCGAGCCGCGGAAGCTTTCTTT. Amino acids: CASSIDRAAEAFF.

A single count supports this clone. The chain couples TRBV28 to TRBJ2-1; a weak D match, TRBD2 (6 bases). The CDR3 runs to 15 residues. Germline assignment: CDR1 MDHEN and CDR2 SYDVKM. V was trimmed by 8 bases and J by 4 bases, leaving 18 bases between them. The CDR3 here is CASGARTTTYNEQFF. The CDR3 region has the DNA TGTGCCAGCGGGGCGAGGACTACCACTTACAATGAGCAGTTCTTC. The whole variable domain, filled in from reference TRBV28 and TRBJ2-1, reads DVKVTQSSRYLVKRTGEKVFLECVQDMDHENMFWYRQDPGLGLRLIYFSYDVKMKEKGDIPEGYSVSREKKERFSLILESASTNQTSMYLCASGARTTTYNEQFFGPGTRLTVL.

The V and J genes are TRBV5-5 and TRBJ1-2, with 7 nucleotides matching TRBD1. The trim removed 4 bases at V and 4 bases at J, leaving 13 bases unmatched. The CDR3 has 16 amino acids. Germline V gene lookup returns CDR1 SGHKS and CDR2 YYEKEE (reference sequence). The CDR3 bases are TGTGCCAGCAGCCCCCTGGTGATAGGGGGCGTCTATGGCTACACCTTC. It translates to CASSPLVIGGVYGYTF.

The chain links TRBV19 to TRBJ2-5; 7 bases match TRBD2. CDR1 is LNHDA, CDR2 SQIVND, per germline (reference sequence). The CDR3 length is 14 residues. Germline trimming cut 5 bases from V and 4 bases from J; bases unmatched to any gene: 7. This CDR3 reads CASSWSGTSETQYF. CDR3 in DNA: TGTGCCAGTAGTTGGAGCGGGACTTCAGAGACCCAGTACTTC.

The rearrangement uses TRBV19 and TRBJ2-7; D could derive from TRBD1 or TRBD2 (5 bases each). The CDR3 extends over 13 amino acids. Trimming removed 9 bases at V and 0 bases at J, with 12 bases between. Per the germline V gene, CDR1 is LNHDA and CDR2 is SQIVND (reference sequence). The CDR3 loop reads CASRDRSSYEQYF. CDR3 sequence (DNA): TGTGCCAGCCGGGACCGAAGCTCCTACGAGCAGTACTTC.

As regards this clone: A much larger clone sits a single nucleotide away, making a read error possible. The rearrangement links TRBV7-6 to TRBJ1-1; D is ambiguous. Trimming left V 3 bases short and J 1 base short, with 6 bases between. The CDR3 length is 13 residues. Germline assignment: CDR1 SGHVS and CDR2 FNYEAQ. The CDR3 is CASSFQENTEAFF. As DNA, the CDR3 is TGTGCCAGCAGCTTTCAGGAGAACACTGAAGCTTTCTTT.

The chain has TRBV7-9 and TRBJ2-3; 7 bases align to TRBD2. Germline V lookup: CDR1 SEHNR, CDR2 FQNEAQ (reference sequence). V lost 4 bases to trimming and J lost 6 bases; unmatched junction nucleotides: 7. This CDR3 spans 14 amino acids. As DNA, the CDR3 is TGTGCCAGCAGCTCCCCGGCGGGAGCGGATACGCAGTATTTT. Residues: CASSSPAGADTQYF.

J is TRBJ2-7 and V is TRBV27; 9 positions agree with TRBD2. The CDR3 sequence is 13 residues long. V gave up 10 bases and J gave up 6 bases; unmatched junction bases: 10. The germline gives CDR1 MNHEY, CDR2 SMNVEV (reference sequence). In nucleotides, the CDR3 is TGTGCCACGCTTCCCCTAGCGGGAACCGAGCAGTACTTC. Its protein is CATLPLAGTEQYF.

CDR3: CASRDTKTYEQYF. DNA for the CDR3: TGTGCCAGCAGAGATACCAAGACCTACGAGCAGTACTTC. The chain couples TRBV6-6 to TRBJ2-7; D unclear. Trimming cost V 6 bases and J 2 bases, with 11 bases left between them. Germline V gives CDR1 MNHNY, CDR2 SVGAGI (reference sequence). The CDR3 has 13 amino acids.

The rearrangement uses TRBV28 and TRBJ1-5; the D gene is possibly TRBD1 (5 bases). Germline V gives CDR1 MDHEN, CDR2 SYDVKM. The CDR3 covers 14 residues. Trimming removed 3 bases from V and 5 bases from J, with 11 bases in between. The CDR3 protein is CASSFYRPDQPQHF. The CDR3 DNA sequence: TGTGCCAGCAGTTTTTACAGGCCGGATCAGCCCCAGCATTTT.

The V gene is TRBV6-1, the J gene TRBJ1-1; possible D gene TRBD1, 5 bases. V gave up 6 bases and J gave up 1 base, with 12 bases separating them. Germline V gene sequence: CDR1 MNHNS, CDR2 SASEGT. There are 14 residues in the CDR3. The CDR3 sequence is CASSVQRGNTEAFF. CDR3 bases: TGTGCCAGCAGCGTACAGAGGGGGAACACTGAAGCTTTCTTT.

The chain links TRBV7-9 to TRBJ2-7; 8 bases match TRBD1. The CDR3 sequence is 15 residues long. J was trimmed by 5 bases and V by 0 bases; bases with no gene match: 6. Germline V lookup: CDR1 SEHNR, CDR2 FQNEAQ (reference sequence). The CDR3 DNA follows: TGTGCCAGCAGCTTAGCAGGGACAGGTCGGCACGAGCAGTACTTC. Its translation is CASSLAGTGRHEQYF.

The table lists this clone with a few counts. The CDR3 region is CASSFGQSSGANVLTF. The DNA for the CDR3 is TGTGCCAGCAGCTTCGGACAGAGCTCTGGGGCCAACGTCCTGACTTTC. V and J are TRBV7-9 and TRBJ2-6; a weak D match, TRBD1 (6 bases). The CDR3 is 16 amino acids. Germline V lookup: CDR1 SEHNR, CDR2 FQNEAQ (reference sequence). Deletions cut 3 bases from V and 0 bases from J, with 9 bases between.

This rearrangement joins TRBV5-1 to TRBJ1-2; 10 positions match TRBD1. The J segment lost 13 bases and the V segment lost 3 bases, leaving 6 bases of the junction unmatched. Germline V gene sequence: CDR1 SGHRS, CDR2 YFSETQ. The CDR3 totals 12 residues. The CDR3 spells CASSSGQGRGTF. DNA for the CDR3: TGCGCCAGCAGCTCGGGACAGGGGCGGGGCACCTTC.